This T cell receptor (beta chain) was sequenced during a study of blood T cells in healthy people across ages. Study-level points and caveats: The unsorted PBMCs prevented any conclusive comparison of naive versus antigen-experienced cells. Donors of long life had a larger count of naive CD4+ cells and greater diversity than aged donors. Per-million-T-cell TCR beta diversity fell roughly linearly with age.

Germline assignment: CDR1 SGHRS and CDR2 YFSETQ. This CDR3 has 18 residues. Trimming cost V 3 bases and J 0 bases; bases outside gene matches: 8. It was with a sample-barcoded 5' primer and a J-beta primer mix that a second PCR of about 7 to 12 cycles was run. TCRdb re-called the 5' RACE reads through MiXCR, storing one row per CDR3 protein. The top ten hold about 15% of the sample, which has about 640,000 distinct CDR3 sequences, approximately 30% seen once. Remarks on this clonotype: What it binds is unknown.

RNA extraction gave at least 5 micrograms of total RNA per sample. The receptor was isolated from a woman of 80 years or more in good health. What was sequenced was blood. The chain has TRBV5-1 and TRBJ2-6; 8 bases match TRBD1. The CDR3 loop is CASSSVTGALSGANVLTF. CDR3 bases: TGCGCCAGCAGCTCGGTGACAGGGGCTCTCTCTGGGGCCAACGTCCTGACTTTC.